This T cell receptor beta chain appears in the sequencing data of a study of blood T cell repertoires in COVID-19. Looking at the study overall: The United States, Italy and Spain supplied acute and convalescent COVID-19 samples. PBMCs, B-cell-depleted T cells, or T cells provided the cDNA or gDNA that made up the material.

The junction had 4 bases not matched to a gene; V was cut back by 6 bases and J by 4 bases. The CDR3 runs 13 residues. Germline CDR1 reads GTSNPN; CDR2 reads SVGIG (reference sequence). In the authors' methods: It was from reference gene primer amplification that nucleated cell counts were estimated. The repertoire was sequenced with immunoSEQ multiplex PCR; TCRdb's copy has only in-frame clones and lacks some. V, J and clone size were drawn from that table, and D and trimming were deduced from the DNA. The sample yields about 220,000 clones, 80% to 85% seen once. V gene TRBV30 combines with J gene TRBJ1-5; 9 nucleotides agree with TRBD1. The source of this sequence is an older woman who had recovered from COVID-19. The sequencing input was peripheral blood. The CDR3: CACGTGRNQPQHF. DNA for the CDR3: TGTGCCTGTGGGACAGGGAGGAATCAGCCCCAGCATTTT.